Shown below are 8 T cell receptor beta chains from a single sample sequenced in a study of T-cell reconstitution after alpha-beta-depleted transplantation in children. Preparation of the TCRbeta library involved a method that used unique molecular identifiers. MiXCR, run by TCRdb on the PCR reads, gives a single entry per CDR3 protein. The sample carries about 540,000 distinct CDR3 sequences, around 20% recorded once. The material sequenced was PBMCs from the stem cell graft donor, taken from the stem cell graft. The receptors were gathered from a human donor who donated a stem cell graft to a child with acute lymphoblastic leukemia.

This clonotype was recorded a few times. This rearrangement joins TRBV5-6 to TRBJ2-2; no reliable D call. With 0 bases removed from V and 4 bases from J, the gap between germline ends came to 16 bases. Germline loops: CDR1 SGHDT, CDR2 YYEEEE. The CDR3 runs 17 residues. The CDR3 loop is CASSLEASPITTGELFF. The CDR3 coding sequence is TGTGCCAGCAGCTTGGAAGCCTCCCCCATCACCACCGGGGAGCTGTTTTTT.

V usage is TRBV5-1 and J usage is TRBJ2-7; TRBD2 matches at 8 bases. The CDR3 runs 15 residues. The V gene's germline CDR1 is SGHRS and CDR2 YFSETQ. Unmatched junction bases numbered 8, after V lost 4 bases and J lost 2 bases. DNA for the CDR3: TGCGCCAGCAGCGTTACCGGGACTAGTCCCTACGAGCAGTACTTC. Amino acids: CASSVTGTSPYEQYF.

In this sample, this clonotype turned up a few times. The V gene is TRBV4-1, the J gene TRBJ2-1; D possibly matches TRBD1 or TRBD2 (5 bases each). The CDR3 is 17 residues long. V lost 0 bases and J lost 3, with 15 bases in between. Germline CDR1 and CDR2: MGHRA and YSYEKL. CDR3 bases: TGCGCCAGCAGCCAAGATTTTTGGGGACGGAGCTACAATGAGCAGTTCTTC. Amino acid sequence: CASSQDFWGRSYNEQFF.

This clonotype showed up many times. The chain is built from TRBV12-3 or TRBV12-4 and TRBJ2-1; 7 bases map to TRBD1. CDR3 length: 11 residues. The V gene end was trimmed by 4 bases and the J gene end by 9 bases; junction bases not matched to a gene: 0. This CDR3 is CASSSGGEQFF. The CDR3 region has the DNA TGTGCCAGCAGTTCAGGGGGTGAGCAGTTCTTC.

The genes are TRBV15 and TRBJ1-4; no definite D call. V was trimmed by 3 bases and J by 0 bases, leaving 11 bases between them. The CDR3 loop spans 16 amino acids. Germline V gene lookup returns CDR1 LNHNV and CDR2 YYDKDF (reference sequence). DNA for the CDR3: TGTGCCACCAGCAGTGCTACAGCTCCAACTAATGAAAAACTGTTTTTT. Translating it yields CATSSATAPTNEKLFF.

This chain connects TRBV3-1 to TRBJ1-6; D remains unclear. V was pared by 3 bases and J by 0 bases, with 12 bases between. The germline V gene encodes CDR1 LGHDT and CDR2 YNNKEL (reference sequence). The CDR3 loop spans 17 amino acids. The CDR3 spells CASSQPLPSSYNSPLHF. The CDR3 DNA reads TGTGCCAGCAGCCAGCCCTTGCCGAGCTCCTATAATTCACCCCTCCACTTT.

The chain couples TRBV7-2 to TRBJ2-5, with 11 bases lining up with TRBD2. This CDR3 comprises 14 residues. CDR1 and CDR2 from the germline V gene are SGHTA and FQGNSA. V lost 10 bases, J lost 7 bases, and 11 bases stayed unmatched. The CDR3: CATGGLAVVVTQYF. In DNA form, the CDR3 reads TGTGCCACAGGGGGACTAGCGGTGGTGGTGACCCAGTACTTC. The full variable domain, in which reference TRBV7-2 and TRBJ2-5 provide the parts outside the CDR3, is GAGVSQSPSNKVTEKGKDVELRCDPISGHTALYWYRQSLGQGLEFLIYFQGNSAPDKSGLPSDRFSAERTGGSVSTLTIQRTQQEDSAVYLCATGGLAVVVTQYFGPGTRLLVL.

This clonotype was seen repeatedly, ten times or more. The chain has TRBV5-1 and TRBJ2-7; the match to TRBD2 covers 11 bases. The CDR3 has 16 amino acids. Germline CDR1 and CDR2: SGHRS and YFSETQ. V shed 7 bases and J 3 bases; nucleotides not matched to a gene: 12. The CDR3 DNA reads TGCGCCAGCCGCGCCACTAGCGGGAGAGGATACTACGAGCAGTACTTC. Residues: CASRATSGRGYYEQYF.